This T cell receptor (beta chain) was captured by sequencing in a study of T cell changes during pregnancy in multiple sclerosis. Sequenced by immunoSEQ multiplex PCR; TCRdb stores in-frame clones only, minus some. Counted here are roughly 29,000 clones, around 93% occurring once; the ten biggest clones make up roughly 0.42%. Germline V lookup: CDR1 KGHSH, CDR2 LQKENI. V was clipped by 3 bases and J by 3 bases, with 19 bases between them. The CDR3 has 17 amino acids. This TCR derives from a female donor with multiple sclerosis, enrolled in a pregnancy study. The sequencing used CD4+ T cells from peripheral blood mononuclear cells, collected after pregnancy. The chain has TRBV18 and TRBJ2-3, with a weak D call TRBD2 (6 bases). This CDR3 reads CASSPREGLGTTDTQYF. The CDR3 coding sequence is TGTGCCAGCTCACCTCGCGAGGGACTGGGAACGACAGATACGCAGTATTTT.